This T cell receptor beta chain was documented in a study of cytomegalovirus exposure and HLA in healthy donors (dated by TCRdb to 2016 to 2017). Context from the whole study: In an earlier analysis of 587 of the donors, 276 Gb of sequence data and approximately 120 million unique TCR beta sequences from roughly 180 million T cells were reported. The study aimed to test whether signatures of past pathogen exposure could be identified by cataloging public T cell receptors. The later analysis used no new phenotypic data to find candidate immune exposures, relying instead on TCR beta sequences and their occurrence across donors. Donor age, sex, ethnicity and CMV serostatus were collected together with the repertoire data. Besides the first cohort of 666 subjects, a separate validation cohort made up of 120 different subjects was used. The T cell repertoires of 700 or so subjects were profiled by immunosequencing and related to cytomegalovirus serostatus. The number of donors typed differed by locus, with roughly 620-640 for A, B, C, DRB1 and DQB1, 522 for DQA1, approximately 570 for DPA1, and 472 for DPB1. The genetic ancestry cluster associated with self-reported Caucasian donors included over 65% of the approximately 430 genotyped donors. Around 320 gigabases of sequencing data and tens of millions of unique TCR sequences were included in an early release covering several hundred HLA-typed donors. Because of strong linkage in the cohort, roughly five DR-DQ haplotypes were treated as single units for association and clustering. To decide whether each TCR beta V gene segment behaved as functional or pseudogenic, an earlier analysis of nearly 600 of the donors relied on high-throughput TCR beta sequencing. A later analysis re-analyzed previously published TCR beta repertoires from 660 or so donors and added high-resolution HLA genotyping to study TCR occurrence patterns. Genome-wide SNP genotypes for about 65% of the roughly 670 donors were used in a later genetic analysis, which treated that subset as a discovery cohort. Across 398 genotyped donors of the cohort, an average of roughly 250,000 unique TCR beta nucleotide sequences per donor were sequenced, and approximately 19% of those sequences were non-productive. HLA typing included class I and class II loci at four-digit resolution. All discovery cohort repertoires had been generated on a single sequencing platform. To predict cytomegalovirus infection status, the study brought together high-throughput TCR immunosequencing, statistical association of individual TCRs with disease status, and machine learning.

Beyond this particular receptor, the publication reports: In a later analysis, several top co-occurrence clusters were reported to appear linked to parvovirus B19, influenza, CMV and Epstein-Barr virus. In a later analysis, most CMV-associated TCR beta chains were found to appear HLA-restricted, with HLA associations seemingly driven largely by CMV exposure. When HLA alleles, especially DR and DQ, strongly co-occurred, TCR associations were difficult to assign to individual alleles. Because counts were too low, about 18 rarely observed V segments, including chromosome 9 orphons, were left out of the earlier analysis of some 600 of the donors. It was suggested by the authors that the approach could potentially be generalized to other disease states and immunological phenotypes. In a later genetic analysis, fewer N-insertions in productive TCRs were reported among donors in an Asian-associated ancestry cluster than the roughly 700-donor mean. In a later analysis, some 18,000 TCR beta sequences were associated with specific HLA alleles at a false discovery rate of 0.05. Correlated functional status among segregating V segments might be attributable to linkage disequilibrium, but an unknown experimental factor could not be ruled out. Some IMGT-functional V segments, including TRBV6-2 and TRBV6-3, could not be distinguished by the 87-base-pair reads and were therefore excluded. CMV serostatus was the only immune exposure information available for the cohort. In a later analysis, HLA-associated TCR beta chains were found to be more clonally expanded and to have lower generation probabilities than equally common non-associated chains. In an earlier analysis of roughly 560 of the donors, most TCR beta V segments were observed in productive rearrangements about 90% or about 30% of the time, broadly matching IMGT annotations. The study listed 164 TCR beta chains as associated with cytomegalovirus. In vitro tests confirmed that three of the cytomegalovirus-associated TCR beta chains recognize cytomegalovirus antigens. Most TCR sequences were observed very rarely across donors, whereas some public TCRs were present in many individuals. A later analysis found that TCR association rates varied across HLA loci, with DRB1 alleles showing the most associated TCRs and HLA-C alleles the fewest. Only TCR beta chains were sequenced in this cohort, and the absence of alpha or paired-chain data limited detectable features. A further reported finding was that TCR beta sequences accurately predicted the HLA-A and HLA-B alleles for most subjects in the first cohort. Because HLA typing was unavailable for some donors at each locus, only the typed subset was used in association tests. Cytomegalovirus status was reported to be diagnosed by the classifier with high specificity and sensitivity in both the original and validation cohorts. A later genetic analysis associated a missense DCLRE1C variant with V-gene and J-gene trimming of TCR beta chains, and an independent cohort replicated the association. A group of highly shared sequence variants was considered likely to be a technical artifact of the sequencing pipeline. Roughly uniform sequencing depth across donors was assumed in presence/absence analyses, although this assumption may not hold.

In total, 666 healthy bone marrow donors made up the cohort. All cohort members were sampled while nominally healthy, although unrecorded immune exposures were likely present. The donor tested CMV seronegative, placing the donor among the 300 to 450 seronegative members of the cohort. Every donor gave a peripheral blood sample, and the peripheral blood mononuclear cells from that sample were used for TCR beta sequencing. Genomic DNA extraction from the blood cell samples was performed with the Qiagen DNeasy Blood Extraction Kit. Libraries were prepared through the immunoSEQ multiplex PCR assay. For the multiplex PCR, a mixture combining 60 forward primers for TCR Vbeta segments and 13 reverse primers for TCR Jbeta segments was used. The CDR3 region of rearranged TCR beta genes was amplified from genomic DNA by a multiplex PCR assay. On the Illumina HiSeq System, the amplified TCR beta libraries were sequenced as 87-base-pair reads. The authors' analysis ran thus. In a later analysis, about 80 million unique TCR beta chains were counted across the approximately 620 repertoires, and approximately 9.9 million of these chains were shared by at least two donors. A nearest-neighbor algorithm error-corrected the raw reads and collapsed the reads into unique sequences, merging closely related sequences to remove PCR and sequencing errors. Alignment of CDR3 sequences to IMGT reference sequences was used to assign V, D and J gene segments. For a sequence to be retained, a match of at least six nucleotides to both a V gene segment and a J gene segment was required. A rearrangement was called productive if the CDR3 had no stop codons and remained in frame with V and J, and every other rearrangement was called non-productive. CDR3 was defined according to IMGT convention as the region running from the second conserved V-encoded cysteine to the conserved J-encoded phenylalanine. The earlier analysis of about 570 of the donors excluded any sequence lacking an unambiguous match to a single V gene segment. An earlier analysis of a few hundred of the donors classified V segments as functional when productive rearrangements were above 56.7% and as segregating when the standard deviation between donors was above 5%. A statistical classification framework was built to diagnose cytomegalovirus status from the catalog of TCR beta chain sequences. In a later analysis, TCR nucleotide sequences were compared against IMGT/GENE-DB human TR gene sequences so that V and J genes could be assigned. Using the TCRdist pipeline, a later analysis assigned CDR3 sequences along with most-parsimonious VDJ recombination scenarios. In a later analysis, every TCR beta chain was defined by the combination of its CDR3 amino acid sequence and its V-gene family, and reads without a unique V-gene family were dropped. A later analysis removed several hundred highly shared, low-generation-probability nucleotide sequences to deal with suspected cross-contamination and a sequencing artifact. In a later analysis, a clonal expansion index for each public chain was calculated from normalized within-repertoire ranks of inferred template counts. In a later analysis, generation probabilities were computed using a VDJ recombination model fitted to out-of-frame rearrangements, and the results were checked against IGoR. In a later analysis, TCR-TCR, TCR-HLA and TCR-CMV co-occurrence was scored with hypergeometric tests, and a repertoire-size bias correction was applied to TCR pairs. A later analysis estimated false discovery rates by permuting HLA or CMV assignments 20 times. In a later analysis, co-occurring TCRs were grouped with DBSCAN, and TCRdist sequence similarity was added when clustering was performed within HLA-allele-positive subsets. Repertoires with fewer than 30,000 or more than 120,000 public chains were left out of co-occurrence clustering, as were about five repertoires with anomalous nucleotide sharing. TCRdb stores this immuneACCESS table with in-frame sequences only. Part of the clones is absent; in the studies checked, under half of the shortfall reflects unresolved V genes, and no reason is known for the rest. V and J calls and clone size come straight from that table; D and trimming were deduced from the DNA. The sample includes about 250,000 clones, with 80% observed a single time. Together, the top ten hold about 0.28% of the sample.

A remark on this clone: No cognate antigen has been identified for it. No per-base quality is available; no much larger clone lies one base away.

V is cut by 4 bases and J by 4 bases, and the space between the germline ends is 10 bases. The CDR3 starts with the cysteine, ends with the phenylalanine, and has 13 residues. Only the CDR3 portion is preserved as DNA: 39 bases, with reading frame beginning at the first base. Taken from the germline V gene, the CDR1 and CDR2 loops are SGHDN and FVKESK. The rearrangement joined TRBV14 to TRBJ1-1, with no D gene named confidently. The material sequenced was PBMCs. The receptor was derived from a girl aged 2-10 years in good health and CMV-seronegative. The CDR3 in this case is CASSLGSGTEAFF. The DNA is TGTGCCAGCAGCCTCGGCAGCGGCACTGAAGCTTTCTTT.